A single T cell receptor (beta chain) is shown here with its context. Its cognate antigen is unknown. Profiling relied on immunoSEQ multiplex PCR, and the TCRdb table lists in-frame clones only, not all of them. The sample has tens of thousands of clones; around 90% are singletons. The time point denotes: week 11, during vaccination. All doses held 300 ug of mutant IDH1 20-mer peptide, with topical imiquimod. These data belong to a study of a mutant IDH1 vaccine in newly diagnosed glioma. On the study more broadly: Patients received vaccination from 4-6 weeks after radiotherapy alone, or with temozolomide cycles. Sex distribution of treated patients was approximately 60% male and around 40% female; mean age was about 40 years.

Looked up from germline, CDR1 is SGHDT and CDR2 is YYEEEE. With V trimmed by 5 bases and J by 5 bases, 5 bases remained unmatched. The CDR3 has 13 amino acids. This TCR was sampled from a man aged 50-59 years with glioma. The chain combines TRBV5-6 with TRBJ2-5; TRBD2 matches 8 bases. The source was PBMCs, collected from a glioma patient whose treatment included an IDH1 peptide vaccine. The CDR3 coding sequence is TGTGCCAGCAGTGGAGCGGGGGTTGAGACCCAGTACTTC. Its protein product is CASSGAGVETQYF.